This TCR beta chain was recorded in a study of vaccination and CD4 T cells after COVID-19. Overall study: Cells were stimulated with overlapping spike peptides from SARS-CoV-2, HCoV-NL63, HCoV-OC43 and HCoV-229E.

Germline-derived CDR1 and CDR2 are SGHTA and FQGNSA. The CDR3 runs to 15 residues. V trimming: 5 bases; J trimming: 7 bases; junction bases outside the gene matches: 8. Note on this clonotype: Its antigen remains unknown.

The treatment here: roughly ten-day PBMC culture with coronavirus spike peptide pools or control peptides (ViraFEST assay). Sequencing of DNA taken from cultured CD4+ T cells relied on the Oncomine TCR Beta short-read assay. TCRdb redid the calling of the PCR reads with MiXCR, one entry per CDR3 protein. The sample holds about 17,000 distinct CDR3 sequences; 45% are singletons and the top ten take over 15%. The sequencing here drew on CD4+ T cells from blood, cultured in vitro, taken before SARS-CoV-2 vaccination. The receptor's source is a human donor who received a COVID-19 vaccine. The chain combines TRBV7-2 with TRBJ1-5, with 10 bases aligning to TRBD1. CDR3 nucleotide sequence: TGTGCCAGCAGCCCCGGGACAGGGGTGTGGCAGCCCCAGCATTTT. Its protein is CASSPGTGVWQPQHF. The full variable domain, its missing parts supplied by reference TRBV7-2 and TRBJ1-5, is GAGVSQSPSNKVTEKGKDVELRCDPISGHTALYWYRQSLGQGLEFLIYFQGNSAPDKSGLPSDRFSAERTGGSVSTLTIQRTQQEDSAVYLCASSPGTGVWQPQHFGDGTRLSIL.